The 27 T cell receptor beta chains below all came from one sample that was sequenced in a study of T cells in tuberculosis. This table comes from immunoSEQ multiplex PCR, and its TCRdb copy is limited to in-frame clones, with some not included. The sample consists of some 22,000 clones, around 97% of them appearing once. Material: PBMCs. The origin of the receptors is a donor aged 10-29 years with latent tuberculosis or without tuberculosis infection.

The rearrangement links TRBV19 to TRBJ2-7, with D tentatively TRBD1 (6 bases). Germline V gives CDR1 LNHDA, CDR2 SQIVND (reference sequence). V shed 1 base and J shed 5 bases, with 12 bases lying between them. The CDR3 spans 14 residues. The CDR3 DNA sequence: TGTGCCAGTAGTATAGCAGGGGTTGGCGACGAGCAGTACTTC. Amino acid sequence: CASSIAGVGDEQYF.

The V gene is TRBV27, the J gene TRBJ2-4; TRBD1 matches at 9 bases. V lost 5 bases, J lost 1 base, and 12 bases stayed unmatched. Germline CDR1 reads MNHEY; CDR2 reads SMNVEV (reference sequence). The CDR3 runs to 18 residues. CDR3 coding DNA: TGTGCCAGCAGTCCCTGGGGGGACAGGGCTGTCGCCAAAAACATTCAGTACTTC. Translating gives CASSPWGDRAVAKNIQYF.

The chain employs TRBV5-1 and TRBJ2-7; TRBD2 matches 9 bases. Germline V gene lookup returns CDR1 SGHRS and CDR2 YFSETQ. The V gene end was trimmed by 5 bases and the J gene end by 5 bases; junction bases not matched to a gene: 11. The CDR3 is made up of 15 amino acids. CDR3 region: CASRPPGTSIHEQYF. In DNA, the CDR3 is TGCGCCAGCAGGCCTCCTGGGACTAGCATCCACGAGCAGTACTTC.

This chain links TRBV4-2 with TRBJ2-5; no definite D call. V was clipped by 0 bases and J by 3 bases, with 8 bases between them. In germline, CDR1 is LGHNA, CDR2 YNFKEQ. This CDR3 comprises 14 residues. The CDR3 is CASSQDRAEETQYF. DNA for the CDR3: TGTGCCAGCAGCCAAGATCGTGCGGAAGAGACCCAGTACTTC.

V and J are TRBV23-1 and TRBJ2-3, with D hard to call. TRBV23-1 is an open reading frame, and its role is uncertain. This CDR3 has 15 residues. Trimming left V 6 bases short and J 1 base short, with 14 bases between. CDR3 region: CASSQDVLRTDTQYF. The CDR3 coding sequence is TGCGCCAGCAGCCAAGATGTGCTACGCACAGATACGCAGTATTTT.

This chain uses TRBV6-1 with TRBJ1-1; weak D call: TRBD1 (6 bases). The germline V gene encodes CDR1 MNHNS and CDR2 SASEGT. V lost 2 bases, J lost 3 bases, and 10 bases lay in between. This CDR3 is 14 amino acids long. The CDR3 DNA sequence: TGTGCCAGCAGTGAATTAAGGGGGTACACTGAAGCTTTCTTT. Amino acid sequence: CASSELRGYTEAFF.

The rearrangement uses TRBV7-9 and TRBJ1-1, with D possibly TRBD1 on 6 matching bases. CDR3 length: 16 residues. From germline, CDR1 is SEHNR and CDR2 FQNEAQ (reference sequence). V lost 8 bases and J lost 3, with 22 bases in between. Written as DNA, the CDR3 is TGTGCCAGCCGGGGGGCGGGCGCAAGGGCGCACACTGAAGCTTTCTTT. Translating it yields CASRGAGARAHTEAFF. The full variable domain, rest sourced from reference TRBV7-9 and TRBJ1-1, is DTGVSQNPRHKITKRGQNVTFRCDPISEHNRLYWYRQTLGQGPEFLTYFQNEAQLEKSRLLSDRFSAERPKGSFSTLEIQRTEQGDSAMYLCASRGAGARAHTEAFFGQGTRLTVV.

The sample holds one count of this clone. The V gene is TRBV5-4, the J gene TRBJ2-1, with D hard to call. The germline gives CDR1 SGHNT, CDR2 YYREEE (reference sequence). This CDR3 has 13 residues. Trimming stripped 1 base from V and 4 bases from J, with 6 bases between. The CDR3 sequence is CASSLPSYNEQFF. CDR3 bases: TGTGCCAGCAGCTTGCCTAGTTACAATGAGCAGTTCTTC.

The chain has TRBV18 and TRBJ2-4; maybe TRBD2 (6 bases). The CDR3 is made up of 18 amino acids. The germline V gene has CDR1 KGHSH and CDR2 LQKENI. V was shortened by 2 bases and J by 0 bases, with 17 bases between the two germline ends. Here the CDR3 reads CASSPLPRQGLAKNIQYF. The CDR3 nucleotides read TGTGCCAGCTCACCATTGCCAAGGCAGGGACTAGCCAAAAACATTCAGTACTTC.

The V and J genes are TRBV5-1 and TRBJ1-5; D perhaps matches TRBD1 (6 bases). V gave up 0 bases and J gave up 6 bases, with 13 bases separating them. Germline V gives CDR1 SGHRS, CDR2 YFSETQ. The CDR3 loop spans 15 amino acids. CDR3 loop: CASSLEGVGSQPQHF. For the CDR3, the DNA is TGCGCCAGCAGCTTGGAGGGGGTAGGTAGTCAGCCCCAGCATTTT. Full variable domain (rest looked up from reference TRBV5-1 and TRBJ1-5): KAGVTQTPRYLIKTRGQQVTLSCSPISGHRSVSWYQQTPGQGLQFLFEYFSETQRNKGNFPGRFSGRQFSNSRSEMNVSTLELGDSALYLCASSLEGVGSQPQHFGDGTRLSIL.

This clone has just one count. The chain uses TRBV6-4 and TRBJ2-5; D not resolved. The CDR3 has 11 residues. The V gene lost 9 bases and the J gene lost 1 base, with 6 bases spanning the gap. Germline-derived CDR1 and CDR2 are MRHNA and SNTAGT. CDR3 bases: TGTGCCAGGACGGGCCAAGAGACCCAGTACTTC. Translating gives CARTGQETQYF.

V usage is TRBV5-6 and J usage is TRBJ2-3; unclear D gene. Per germline, CDR1 SGHDT and CDR2 YYEEEE. The CDR3 runs to 16 residues. V lost 4 bases, J lost 0 bases, and 15 bases lay in between. The CDR3 region is CASSPSPRSSTDTQYF. CDR3 bases: TGTGCCAGCAGCCCTAGTCCGCGTTCTAGCACAGATACGCAGTATTTT.

This sequence joins TRBV7-3 and TRBJ2-6; TRBD1 matches 7 bases. V was clipped by 5 bases and J by 4 bases; unmatched bases: 8. The CDR3 consists of 16 residues. Germline V gene lookup returns CDR1 SGHTA and CDR2 FQGTGA. CDR3 residues: CASSVGLGQGANVLTF. DNA for the CDR3: TGTGCCAGCAGCGTAGGATTGGGACAGGGGGCCAACGTCCTGACTTTC.

The V call is TRBV7-9, the J call TRBJ2-7; maybe TRBD1 (5 bases). The CDR3 contains 13 residues. Trimming took 0 bases from V and 6 from J, leaving 9 bases between them. The germline V gene has CDR1 SEHNR and CDR2 FQNEAQ (reference sequence). Here the CDR3 reads CASSLASGIEQYF. CDR3 nucleotides: TGTGCCAGCAGCTTAGCTTCAGGGATCGAGCAGTACTTC.

This clone showed up just once. V is TRBV27 and J is TRBJ2-5; 13 bases are a match to TRBD2. Germline lookup yields CDR1 MNHEY and CDR2 SMNVEV (reference sequence). CDR3 length equals 16 residues. Losses at the gene ends were 4 bases for V and 3 bases for J; bases not matched to a gene: 5. This chain's CDR3 is CASSSTGTSGEETQYF. The CDR3 region has the DNA TGTGCCAGCAGTTCGACCGGGACTAGCGGGGAAGAGACCCAGTACTTC.

This chain joins TRBV27 and TRBJ1-6; D gene ambiguous. CDR1 is MNHEY, CDR2 SMNVEV, per germline (reference sequence). CDR3 length: 15 amino acids. The ends were cut back, 8 bases at V and 0 bases at J, with 11 bases in the middle. Here the CDR3 DNA reads TGTGCCAGCTCCGACATGAGCTCCTATAATTCACCCCTCCACTTT. It specifies CASSDMSSYNSPLHF.

V and J are TRBV12-5 and TRBJ2-7; 8 bases map to TRBD2. The trim removed 4 bases at V and 3 bases at J, leaving 2 bases unmatched. Germline lookup yields CDR1 LGHNT and CDR2 FRNRAP. This CDR3 is 13 amino acids long. CDR3 region: CASGSGLGYEQYF. As DNA, the CDR3 is TGTGCTAGTGGTTCGGGACTAGGCTACGAGCAGTACTTC.

This rearrangement joins TRBV10-3 to TRBJ2-1; the D is unclear. The CDR3 has 16 amino acids. Germline V gene data show CDR1 as ENHRY and CDR2 as SYGVKD. V was shortened by 4 bases and J by 0 bases, with 13 bases between the two germline ends. The CDR3 nucleotides read TGTGCCATCAGTGTCAAGGCGGTGGTCTCCTACAATGAGCAGTTCTTC. Encoded protein: CAISVKAVVSYNEQFF.

The CDR3 DNA follows: TGTGCCAGCAGCGCGACACTAGCGGGGGGGCTTCGAACAGATACGCAGTATTTT. This sequence encodes CASSATLAGGLRTDTQYF. This chain joins TRBV9 and TRBJ2-3; 13 bases are shared with TRBD2. The germline gives CDR1 SGDLS, CDR2 YYNGEE. CDR3 length: 18 residues. J was trimmed by 3 bases and V by 3 bases; bases with no gene match: 10.

This chain links TRBV15 with TRBJ2-3; 9 bases fit TRBD1. V was pared by 0 bases and J by 6 bases, with 10 bases of the junction left unmatched. CDR3 length: 17 amino acids. Per germline, CDR1 LNHNV and CDR2 YYDKDF (reference sequence). In DNA, the CDR3 is TGTGCCACCAGCAGAGATCTAGGGACAGGGTATAGCGATACGCAGTATTTT. Protein sequence: CATSRDLGTGYSDTQYF.

The chain links TRBV19 to TRBJ2-1, with 9 bases fitting TRBD1. The CDR3 sequence is 13 residues long. After removal of 10 bases from V and 9 bases from J, the junction contained 10 bases not matched to a gene. Germline CDR1 is LNHDA and CDR2 is SQIVND (reference sequence). This CDR3 is CATHTGGSGEQFF. CDR3 coding DNA: TGTGCCACTCATACAGGGGGCTCAGGTGAGCAGTTCTTC.

CDR3 DNA: TGTGCCAGCATGGGCAGTAGCACAGATACGCAGTATTTT. Encoded protein: CASMGSSTDTQYF. The V gene is TRBV27, the J gene TRBJ2-3; D unresolved. The CDR3 is made up of 13 amino acids. Trimming stripped 7 bases from V and 0 bases from J, with 8 bases between. Germline-derived CDR1 and CDR2 are MNHEY and SMNVEV (reference sequence).

V gene TRBV29-1 combines with J gene TRBJ1-1; TRBD1 agrees at 10 bases. This CDR3 is 12 amino acids long. V shed 8 bases, J shed 5 bases, and the junction held 5 bases outside the gene matches. CDR1 and CDR2 (germline): SQVTM, ANQGSEA. The CDR3 coding sequence is TGCAGCACGACAGGGGGCGCGACTGAAGCTTTCTTT. It specifies CSTTGGATEAFF.

The chain couples TRBV11-3 to TRBJ2-5; TRBD1 matches at 9 bases. The CDR3 consists of 15 residues. Germline CDR1 reads SGHNT; CDR2 reads YENEEA. The V and J ends lost 3 bases and 1 base, in that order; junction bases with no gene match: 3. Here the CDR3 reads CASSFRTGAQETQYF. CDR3 in DNA: TGTGCCAGCAGCTTTAGGACAGGGGCCCAAGAGACCCAGTACTTC.

The chain recombines TRBV7-3 with TRBJ2-2, with TRBD2 matching over 14 bases. The ends lost 4 bases at V and 4 bases at J; junction bases unmatched: 11. Germline V lookup: CDR1 SGHTA, CDR2 FQGTGA. The CDR3 loop spans 19 amino acids. The CDR3 DNA reads as TGTGCCAGCAGCTCCGCGACTAGCGGGGGGGCCGGGGGCACCGGGGAGCTGTTTTTT. This sequence encodes CASSSATSGGAGGTGELFF.

This clone was detected once. This chain links TRBV10-3 with TRBJ2-1, with D possibly matching TRBD1 (6 bases). The CDR3 is 16 amino acids. Per germline, CDR1 ENHRY and CDR2 SYGVKD. V lost 0 bases and J 0 bases, leaving 9 bases between the germline ends. The CDR3 spells CAISESRGSSYNEQFF. DNA for the CDR3: TGTGCCATCAGTGAGTCCAGGGGCAGCTCCTACAATGAGCAGTTCTTC.

The rearrangement uses TRBV6-5 and TRBJ2-6, with D hard to call. The CDR3 spans 14 residues. Germline V gene data show CDR1 as MNHEY and CDR2 as SVGAGI. V lost 5 bases and J 4 bases, leaving 9 bases between the germline ends. CDR3 sequence: CASSPYEGANVLTF. The CDR3 DNA is TGTGCCAGCAGTCCCTACGAAGGGGCCAACGTCCTGACTTTC.